Each of the 29 T cell receptor beta chains below was sequenced from the same sample in a study of response to subunit inactivated influenza vaccine. Using its own MiXCR run on the RT-PCR reads, TCRdb lists one record per CDR3 protein. The data hold about 780,000 distinct CDR3 sequences, with roughly 18% observed a single time. The material sequenced was PBMCs from blood, taken approximately 5 days after vaccination. Receptors originate from a man aged 50 to 60 who received an inactivated influenza vaccine.

The chain employs TRBV7-2 and TRBJ1-2; D gene uncertain. Germline V CDR1 and CDR2: SGHTA, FQGNSA. Deletions cut 3 bases from V and 3 bases from J, with 8 bases between. This CDR3 is built from 13 residues. The DNA for the CDR3 is TGTGCCAGCAGCTTGATATCTCACTATGGCTACACCTTC. Its translation: CASSLISHYGYTF.

This clonotype was found many times. The J gene is TRBJ2-1, the V gene TRBV4-2; tentatively, D is TRBD2 (6 bases). Trimming stripped 0 bases from V and 5 bases from J, with 11 bases between. The germline V gene encodes CDR1 LGHNA and CDR2 YNFKEQ. This CDR3 region has 15 residues. CDR3 protein: CASSQEAGYHNEQFF. The CDR3 DNA sequence: TGTGCCAGCAGCCAAGAGGCGGGGTACCACAATGAGCAGTTCTTC.

This clonotype was counted ten times or more. The chain combines TRBV12-3 or TRBV12-4 with TRBJ1-2; no firm D call. The V end was cut by 2 bases, the J end by 2 bases, with 6 bases between. CDR3 length equals 13 residues. The CDR3 spells CASSLNGNYGYTF. The CDR3 coding sequence is TGTGCCAGCAGTTTAAACGGAAACTATGGCTACACCTTC.

The genes are TRBV18 and TRBJ2-7; weak D call: TRBD1 (6 bases). The CDR3 is 14 amino acids. Trimming removed 3 bases at V and 6 bases at J, with 15 bases between. CDR1 is KGHSH and CDR2 is LQKENI in the germline V gene. The CDR3 nucleotides are TGTGCCAGCTCACCGCCCACAGGGTTAGGCGAGCAGTACTTC. This sequence encodes CASSPPTGLGEQYF.

A word on this clonotype: The junction shows a germline mismatch at one end, possibly a read error. V gene TRBV20-1 combines with J gene TRBJ2-5, with 8 bases that match TRBD2. Germline V gene data show CDR1 as DFQATT and CDR2 as SNEGSKA (reference sequence). The CDR3 spans 10 residues. The CDR3 DNA sequence: TGCAGTTCTAGCGGGGAGACCCAGTACTTC. Translating it yields CSSSGETQYF.

This rearrangement joins TRBV4-3 to TRBJ1-1; D gene unclear. The ends were cut back, 0 bases at V and 8 bases at J, with 16 bases in the middle. Germline V gene data show CDR1 as LGHNA and CDR2 as YSLEER. The CDR3 has 15 residues. The CDR3 DNA follows: TGCGCCAGCAGCCAAGAAGACTCGGCAGGTCGCGAAGCTTTCTTT. Translating gives CASSQEDSAGREAFF.

V is TRBV12-3 or TRBV12-4 and J is TRBJ1-5; 12 nucleotides agree with TRBD1. CDR3 size: 15 residues. Trimming cost V 5 bases and J 6 bases; bases outside gene matches: 5. CDR3 bases: TGTGCCAGCAGTGGGGACAGGGGGCTAACTCAGCCCCAGCATTTT. Translation: CASSGDRGLTQPQHF.

This chain uses TRBV7-2 with TRBJ1-2; D is perhaps TRBD1 (5 bases). Germline assignment: CDR1 SGHTA and CDR2 FQGNSA. The CDR3 runs 14 residues. Trimming took 1 base from V and 4 from J, leaving 10 bases between them. The chain's CDR3 is CASSLEGSGYGYTF. DNA of the CDR3: TGTGCCAGCAGCTTAGAGGGGAGCGGCTATGGCTACACCTTC.

This sequence joins TRBV12-3 or TRBV12-4 and TRBJ2-5, with D possibly being TRBD1 (7 bases). The CDR3 is 14 residues long. V was pared by 3 bases and J by 5 bases, with 13 bases between. The DNA of the CDR3 is TGTGCCAGCAGTTTTAAGGCGGGACAGGAGACCCAGTACTTC. This translates into CASSFKAGQETQYF.

In this sample, this clonotype turned up a few times. The chain links TRBV20-1 to TRBJ2-5, with a weak D call TRBD2 (5 bases). The germline CDR1 and CDR2 sequences are DFQATT and SNEGSKA (reference sequence). V lost 0 bases, J lost 4 bases, and 15 bases lay in between. The CDR3 spans 15 residues. DNA for the CDR3: TGCAGTGCTAGAGATCCAAGGGTCCGGGGAGAGACCCAGTACTTC. Residues: CSARDPRVRGETQYF.

This clonotype has a count of ten or more. V is TRBV20-1 and J is TRBJ2-3; D call uncertain. Trimming pared 0 bases from V and 6 bases from J, leaving 16 bases between. Germline V lookup: CDR1 DFQATT, CDR2 SNEGSKA (reference sequence). This CDR3 is 15 amino acids long. CDR3 protein: CSARDGLRVTDTQYF. CDR3 nucleotides: TGCAGTGCTAGAGATGGGTTAAGGGTTACGGATACGCAGTATTTT.

V is TRBV29-1 and J is TRBJ2-4; D call uncertain. Per the germline V gene, CDR1 is SQVTM and CDR2 is ANQGSEA. CDR3 length: 12 amino acids. Deletions cut 2 bases from V and 5 bases from J, with 7 bases between. The CDR3 protein is CSVEIAENIQYF. The CDR3 DNA reads as TGCAGCGTTGAAATCGCAGAAAACATTCAGTACTTC.

This clonotype turned up a few times. The J gene is TRBJ2-2, the V gene TRBV15, with a tentative D call TRBD1 (5 bases). The CDR3 has 17 residues. The germline V gene has CDR1 LNHNV and CDR2 YYDKDF (reference sequence). Trimming shortened V by 0 bases and J by 6 bases, and 17 bases separated the two germline ends. CDR3 residues: CATSRDQMGQGAGELFF. The CDR3 DNA reads as TGTGCCACCAGCAGAGATCAAATGGGTCAGGGTGCCGGGGAGCTGTTTTTT.

This clonotype was detected only a few times. The chain employs TRBV20-1 and TRBJ2-4; either TRBD1 or TRBD2 may supply D (5 bases each). V lost 0 bases, J lost 3 bases, and 15 bases lay in between. Germline lookup yields CDR1 DFQATT and CDR2 SNEGSKA (reference sequence). The CDR3 contains 16 residues. CDR3 bases: TGCAGTGCTAGAGATTATGGGGGTATTGGCAAAAACATTCAGTACTTC. Translation: CSARDYGGIGKNIQYF.

This chain joins TRBV20-1 and TRBJ2-2; D is possibly TRBD1 (5 bases). Looked up from germline, CDR1 is DFQATT and CDR2 is SNEGSKA (reference sequence). The CDR3 runs 15 residues. V was cut by 3 bases and J by 3 bases, with 14 bases left in between. CDR3 loop: CSARGRVRDTGELFF. The CDR3 bases are TGCAGTGCTAGGGGCAGGGTACGGGACACCGGGGAGCTGTTTTTT.

This clonotype has only a few counts. The V gene is TRBV20-1, the J gene TRBJ2-1, with TRBD1 matching over 7 bases. Germline V gene sequence: CDR1 DFQATT, CDR2 SNEGSKA (reference sequence). Unmatched junction bases numbered 11, after V lost 7 bases and J lost 5 bases. There are 14 residues in the CDR3. CDR3 nucleotides: TGCAGTGAAATGGGGGACACAGGGGACAATGAGCAGTTCTTC. Translation: CSEMGDTGDNEQFF.

This clonotype was seen a few times. The chain recombines TRBV20-1 with TRBJ2-7; tentative D call: TRBD2 (6 bases). The CDR3 is 13 amino acids. CDR1 and CDR2 (germline): DFQATT, SNEGSKA (reference sequence). V dropped 6 bases and J dropped 3 bases, with 15 bases sitting between them. This CDR3 reads CSAASLARYEQYF. CDR3 DNA: TGCAGTGCCGCTTCCCTAGCGCGCTACGAGCAGTACTTC.

This clonotype has just a few counts. V and J are TRBV5-5 and TRBJ2-7, with D possibly TRBD1 on 6 matching bases. V was trimmed by 2 bases and J by 3 bases, leaving 18 bases between them. This CDR3 is built from 16 residues. Looked up from germline, CDR1 is SGHKS and CDR2 is YYEKEE (reference sequence). CDR3 amino acids: CASSFTEGHYHYEQYF. In nucleotides, the CDR3 is TGTGCCAGCAGCTTTACTGAGGGACATTACCACTACGAGCAGTACTTC.

This clonotype was found a few times. This chain connects TRBV18 to TRBJ1-3, with D perhaps TRBD1 (6 bases). Trimming shortened V by 4 bases and J by 3 bases, and 10 bases separated the two germline ends. This CDR3 is 14 amino acids long. Germline-derived CDR1 and CDR2 are KGHSH and LQKENI. Written as DNA, the CDR3 is TGTGCCAGCTCACAGGACAGATTTGGAAACACCATATATTTT. It yields the protein CASSQDRFGNTIYF.

There are a few counts of this clonotype. This sequence joins TRBV28 and TRBJ2-5; 7 bases fit TRBD1. CDR3 length: 16 residues. Trimming cost V 0 bases and J 1 base; bases outside gene matches: 5. Germline V gene sequence: CDR1 MDHEN, CDR2 SYDVKM. This chain's CDR3 is CASSLWTGQFQETQYF. CDR3 in DNA: TGTGCCAGCAGTTTATGGACGGGACAGTTCCAAGAGACCCAGTACTTC. The full variable domain, with the rest looked up from reference TRBV28 and TRBJ2-5, is DVKVTQSSRYLVKRTGEKVFLECVQDMDHENMFWYRQDPGLGLRLIYFSYDVKMKEKGDIPEGYSVSREKKERFSLILESASTNQTSMYLCASSLWTGQFQETQYFGPGTRLLVL.

The chain couples TRBV6-1 to TRBJ1-5; 9 positions agree with TRBD1. This CDR3 spans 13 amino acids. From germline, CDR1 is MNHNS and CDR2 SASEGT. With V trimmed by 8 bases and J by 1 base, 0 bases remained unmatched. The CDR3 sequence: CASGTGSNQPQHF. As DNA, the CDR3 is TGTGCCAGCGGGACAGGGAGCAATCAGCCCCAGCATTTT.

The chain is built from TRBV29-1 and TRBJ1-1; 8 bases are shared with TRBD1. V lost 6 bases to trimming and J lost 1 base; unmatched junction nucleotides: 4. The germline gives CDR1 SQVTM, CDR2 ANQGSEA. The CDR3 spans 13 residues. The CDR3 sequence is CSVGQGQNTEAFF. The CDR3 bases are TGCAGCGTAGGACAGGGACAGAACACTGAAGCTTTCTTT.

The chain is built from TRBV12-3 or TRBV12-4 and TRBJ2-5; possibly TRBD2 for D (7 bases). The V gene lost 3 bases and the J gene lost 4 bases, with 15 bases spanning the gap. The CDR3 extends over 15 amino acids. The chain's CDR3 is CASSFFGGLGETQYF. CDR3 coding DNA: TGTGCCAGCAGTTTTTTCGGGGGGCTGGGAGAGACCCAGTACTTC.

This rearrangement joins TRBV5-1 to TRBJ2-1; 7 nucleotides match TRBD1. Per the germline V gene, CDR1 is SGHRS and CDR2 is YFSETQ. The V and J ends lost 5 bases and 8 bases, in that order; junction bases with no gene match: 13. The CDR3 runs 15 residues. For the CDR3, the DNA is TGCGCCAGCAGACCCAACGGACAGGTGGCGGATGAGCAGTTCTTC. Encoded protein: CASRPNGQVADEQFF.

This clonotype has at least ten counts. The chain uses TRBV10-3 and TRBJ1-5; no definite D call. The CDR3 loop spans 13 amino acids. Germline values: CDR1 ENHRY, CDR2 SYGVKD. V was pared by 0 bases and J by 5 bases, with 5 bases between. CDR3 amino acids: CAISESRDQPQHF. The CDR3 DNA reads TGTGCCATCAGTGAGTCAAGGGATCAGCCCCAGCATTTT.

This sequence joins TRBV5-1 and TRBJ2-1, with D perhaps matching TRBD1 (5 bases). The CDR3 extends over 14 amino acids. Germline assignment: CDR1 SGHRS and CDR2 YFSETQ. Trimming cost V 0 bases and J 5 bases, with 9 bases left between them. The chain's CDR3 is CASSLARANNEQFF. CDR3 coding DNA: TGCGCCAGCAGCTTGGCCAGGGCGAACAATGAGCAGTTCTTC.

The V and J genes are TRBV12-3 or TRBV12-4 and TRBJ1-1; D is unresolved. This CDR3 is 15 amino acids long. V gave up 5 bases and J gave up 0 bases, with 13 bases separating them. DNA of the CDR3: TGTGCCAGCAGTCCCAGGTTTTCCGTGAACACTGAAGCTTTCTTT. Residues: CASSPRFSVNTEAFF.

This clonotype was observed a few times. The chain is built from TRBV10-3 and TRBJ2-7, with D possibly being TRBD2 (5 bases). There are 14 residues in the CDR3. Trimming cost V 6 bases and J 7 bases, with 19 bases left between them. CDR1 is ENHRY, CDR2 SYGVKD, per germline. The DNA for the CDR3 is TGTGCCATCAGGTCCCCTCTACTAGGCGGGGAGCAGTACTTC. This encodes CAIRSPLLGGEQYF.

The chain links TRBV4-3 to TRBJ2-1; no clear D gene. Germline V gene data show CDR1 as LGHNA and CDR2 as YSLEER. The V gene lost 0 bases and the J gene lost 2 bases, with 14 bases spanning the gap. The CDR3 runs to 17 residues. The CDR3 reads CASSQDTASATYNEQFF. The CDR3 nucleotides read TGCGCCAGCAGCCAAGATACGGCGTCGGCCACCTACAATGAGCAGTTCTTC.